This is a list of T cell receptor beta chains from one sample in a study of identical twins. TCRdb ran MiXCR on the 5' RACE reads and lists one entry per CDR3 protein. The sample has a few hundred thousand distinct CDR3 sequences; around 20% are singletons. The material sequenced was naive T cells sorted from blood. The receptors were sampled from a man between 50 and 59 years old in good health. The CDR3 runs from the conserved cysteine through the conserved F or W. Each record gives: J gene, V gene, clone size, D gene, CDR3 protein, CDR3 DNA. D genes are given only for firm matches. Size is omitted from some rows. Given values are once, few, many or a class for expanded clones.

>TRBJ1-5|TRBV5-1|few|.
CASSWGDGNQPQHF
TGCGCCAGCAGCTGGGGCGATGGCAATCAGCCCCAGCATTTT
>TRBJ2-7|TRBV5-1|.|.
CASSLAQGLYEQYF
TGCGCCAGCAGCTTGGCCCAGGGTCTGTACGAGCAGTACTTC
>TRBJ1-4|TRBV5-4|.|.
CASSPGQTTNEKLFF
TGTGCCAGCAGCCCCGGACAGACGACAAATGAAAAACTGTTTTTT
>TRBJ2-3|TRBV7-9|many|.
CASSLGTRGTYTDTQYF
TGTGCCAGCAGCTTAGGTACCCGGGGGACCTACACAGATACGCAGTATTTT
>TRBJ2-1|TRBV7-2|.|TRBD2
CASSARTSGRDEQFF
TGTGCCAGCAGCGCCCGGACTAGCGGGAGGGATGAGCAGTTCTTC
>TRBJ2-1|TRBV27|.|.
CASSGQGLLSYNEQFF
TGTGCCAGCAGTGGGCAGGGGTTACTCTCCTACAATGAGCAGTTCTTC
>TRBJ2-7|TRBV7-2|.|.
CASLGGYEQYF
TGTGCCAGCTTAGGGGGGTACGAGCAGTACTTC
>TRBJ2-1|TRBV12-3/TRBV12-4|many|TRBD2
CASSTSGSYNEQFF
TGTGCCAGCAGTACTAGCGGGTCCTACAATGAGCAGTTCTTC
>TRBJ1-3|TRBV10-3|.|.
CAISEGLLVDSGNTIYF
TGTGCCATCAGTGAGGGGCTACTGGTTGACTCTGGAAACACCATATATTTT
>TRBJ1-2|TRBV24-1|.|.
CATSDWANYGYTF
TGTGCCACCAGTGATTGGGCTAACTATGGCTACACCTTC
>TRBJ1-5|TRBV6-2/TRBV6-3|few|.
CASSYRRSSNQPQHF
TGTGCCAGCAGTTACAGACGGAGTAGCAATCAGCCCCAGCATTTT
>TRBJ1-5|TRBV6-2/TRBV6-3|.|.
CASRLTGLNQPQHF
TGTGCCAGCCGATTAACGGGCTTGAATCAGCCCCAGCATTTT
>TRBJ2-7|TRBV28|few|TRBD2
CASNSGTYEQYF
TGTGCCAGCAATAGCGGGACCTACGAGCAGTACTTC
>TRBJ1-1|TRBV20-1|.|.
CSARDVKKTGEAFF
TGCAGTGCTAGAGATGTAAAGAAAACGGGGGAAGCTTTCTTT
>TRBJ2-7|TRBV29-1|few|.
CSALLVYEQYF
TGCAGCGCCCTACTAGTTTACGAGCAGTACTTC
>TRBJ1-3|TRBV10-3|few|.
CAITGQSSGNTIYF
TGTGCCATCACCGGACAGAGCTCTGGAAACACCATATATTTT
>TRBJ2-7|TRBV12-3/TRBV12-4|.|.
CASSPGPASYEQYF
TGTGCCAGCAGTCCCGGGCCAGCATCCTACGAGCAGTACTTC
>TRBJ2-1|TRBV24-1|few|.
CATSDFRTEQFF
TGTGCCACCAGTGATTTTAGGACAGAGCAGTTCTTC
>TRBJ1-1|TRBV30|few|.
CAWSPGATDTEAFF
TGTGCCTGGAGTCCCGGGGCTACGGACACTGAAGCTTTCTTT
>TRBJ2-3|TRBV10-3|many|TRBD2
CAIRLAGTDTQYF
TGTGCCATCAGACTAGCGGGCACAGATACGCAGTATTTT
>TRBJ2-7|TRBV4-3|many|.
CASSQDPLVAEQYF
TGCGCCAGCAGCCAAGATCCACTAGTTGCCGAGCAGTACTTC
>TRBJ2-5|TRBV15|.|.
CATSRVMNRPGETQYF
TGTGCCACCAGCAGAGTAATGAATAGGCCCGGGGAGACCCAGTACTTC
>TRBJ2-5|TRBV19|many|.
CASSVQGTPWTQYF
TGTGCCAGTAGTGTACAGGGGACTCCCTGGACCCAGTACTTC
>TRBJ2-5|TRBV4-3|.|TRBD1
CASSIYRGPGETQYF
TGCGCCAGCAGCATCTACAGGGGGCCGGGCGAGACCCAGTACTTC